The next 21 T cell receptor beta chains were all read from a single sample in a study of T cells after posttransplantation cyclophosphamide. Here immunoSEQ multiplex PCR was the method, and the copy in TCRdb shows in-frame clones only, minus some. Seen here are fewer than 2,000 clones, 80% to 90% observed once, and the top ten hold roughly 10%. The sample taken for sequencing was CD8+ T cells sorted from bone marrow. These receptors came from a woman aged 45-60 years in good health and a related stem cell transplant donor.

This chain connects TRBV7-9 to TRBJ2-7; 8 bases map to TRBD1. CDR1 SEHNR and CDR2 FQNEAQ come from the germline V gene (reference sequence). This CDR3 comprises 16 residues. V trimming: 5 bases; J trimming: 5 bases; junction bases outside the gene matches: 14. CDR3 loop: CASSAQGQATVHEQYF. DNA of the CDR3: TGTGCCAGCAGCGCCCAGGGACAGGCCACCGTCCACGAGCAGTACTTC.

J is TRBJ2-3 and V is TRBV7-7, with 7 bases fitting TRBD1. J lost 4 bases, V lost 5 bases, and 9 bases had no gene match. The length of the CDR3 is 15 residues. Germline V CDR1 and CDR2: SSHAT, FNYEAQ (reference sequence). The CDR3 protein is CASSPRQGWSDTQYF. CDR3 in DNA: TGTGCCAGCAGCCCTCGACAGGGATGGTCAGATACGCAGTATTTT.

The gene calls are TRBV29-1 and TRBJ1-4, with 9 bases fitting TRBD1. The CDR3 sequence is 14 residues long. The germline V gene encodes CDR1 SQVTM and CDR2 ANQGSEA. V shed 2 bases and J 7 bases; nucleotides not matched to a gene: 5. This CDR3 is CSVETGTGSEKLFF. The CDR3 DNA sequence: TGCAGCGTTGAAACCGGGACAGGGAGTGAAAAACTGTTTTTT.

V is TRBV6-1 and J is TRBJ2-1; 8 bases line up with TRBD2. Per germline, CDR1 MNHNS and CDR2 SASEGT. This CDR3 contains 16 residues. V gave up 2 bases and J gave up 6 bases; unmatched junction bases: 9. This CDR3 is CASSEIPAGGSNEQFF. The DNA of the CDR3 is TGTGCCAGCAGTGAAATCCCGGCGGGGGGCTCCAATGAGCAGTTCTTC.

The chain recombines TRBV25-1 with TRBJ2-1; 9 nucleotides agree with TRBD2. The CDR3 spans 16 residues. CDR1 and CDR2 (germline): MGHDK, SYGVNS. V trimming: 5 bases; J trimming: 5 bases; junction bases outside the gene matches: 10. The CDR3 loop reads CASSRLTSGSDNEQFF. The CDR3 DNA reads TGTGCCAGCAGTCGTTTGACTAGCGGTTCCGACAATGAGCAGTTCTTC.

The chain couples TRBV27 to TRBJ2-5, with D possibly matching TRBD2 (6 bases). The V gene lost 5 bases and the J gene lost 5 bases, with 18 bases spanning the gap. CDR3 size: 15 residues. Germline assignment: CDR1 MNHEY and CDR2 SMNVEV (reference sequence). The CDR3 bases are TGTGCCAGCAGTCCCCAACGGGGGATGGGGGAGACCCAGTACTTC. Its protein product is CASSPQRGMGETQYF.

The chain employs TRBV27 and TRBJ2-1; TRBD2 is a possible D gene (6 bases). The germline gives CDR1 MNHEY, CDR2 SMNVEV (reference sequence). This CDR3 spans 18 amino acids. V was pared by 5 bases and J by 6 bases, with 26 bases between. The CDR3 DNA follows: TGTGCCAGCAGTCCAACATCTCGGCCAAGGGACTTACTCAATGAGCAGTTCTTC. Protein product: CASSPTSRPRDLLNEQFF.

V usage is TRBV27 and J usage is TRBJ2-1, with no clear D. V dropped 4 bases and J dropped 7 bases, with 11 bases sitting between them. CDR1 is MNHEY and CDR2 is SMNVEV in the germline V gene (reference sequence). The CDR3 is 13 amino acids. The chain's CDR3 is CASSSSPSNEQFF. CDR3 nucleotide sequence: TGTGCCAGCAGTTCTTCCCCCAGTAATGAGCAGTTCTTC.

The CDR3 nucleotides read TGTGCCAGCAGCTTAAGGAATGTAGGGGAAGGCTACACCTTC. Translation gives CASSLRNVGEGYTF. The chain carries TRBV7-8 and TRBJ1-2; D perhaps matches TRBD1 (5 bases). Germline V lookup: CDR1 SGHVS, CDR2 FQNEAQ. V was cut by 2 bases and J by 8 bases, with 15 bases left in between. The CDR3 runs to 14 residues.

The V call is TRBV25-1, the J call TRBJ2-3, with a possible D match to TRBD2 (6 bases). Germline V gives CDR1 MGHDK, CDR2 SYGVNS. The CDR3 sequence is 17 residues long. The germline V and J ends were trimmed by 0 bases and 4 bases, with 17 bases remaining between them. Written as DNA, the CDR3 is TGTGCCAGCAGTGAATATGCAGGCGGGGTTTCCTCAGATACGCAGTATTTT. Amino acid sequence: CASSEYAGGVSSDTQYF.

This clone has just a few counts. The chain carries TRBV10-2 and TRBJ1-6; 9 bases line up with TRBD1. Germline trimming cut 1 base from V and 8 bases from J; bases unmatched to any gene: 6. Per germline, CDR1 WSHSY and CDR2 SAAADI. This CDR3 contains 16 residues. The CDR3 spells CASSEYTGGADSPLHF. CDR3 DNA: TGCGCCAGCAGTGAGTATACAGGGGGCGCGGATTCACCCCTCCACTTT.

V usage is TRBV7-8 and J usage is TRBJ1-2, with D perhaps matching TRBD1 (6 bases). This CDR3 is built from 14 residues. Germline CDR1 and CDR2: SGHVS and FQNEAQ. The germline V and J ends were trimmed by 5 bases and 2 bases, with 12 bases remaining between them. CDR3: CASSGQNMNYGYTF. The CDR3, as DNA: TGTGCCAGCAGCGGACAGAACATGAACTATGGCTACACCTTC. The full variable domain, rest sourced from reference TRBV7-8 and TRBJ1-2, is GAGVSQSPRYKVAKRGQDVALRCDPISGHVSLFWYQQALGQGPEFLTYFQNEAQLDKSGLPSDRFFAERPEGSVSTLKIQRTQQEDSAVYLCASSGQNMNYGYTFGSGTRLTVV.

J is TRBJ1-5 and V is TRBV27; possible D gene TRBD1, 6 bases. CDR3 size: 14 residues. Trimming removed 6 bases from V and 0 bases from J, with 9 bases in between. Germline values: CDR1 MNHEY, CDR2 SMNVEV (reference sequence). CDR3 loop: CASRLTGSNQPQHF. CDR3 DNA sequence: TGTGCCAGCAGATTGACAGGTAGCAATCAGCCCCAGCATTTT.

This chain connects TRBV7-9 to TRBJ2-5; 7 nucleotides match TRBD2. Germline-derived CDR1 and CDR2 are SEHNR and FQNEAQ (reference sequence). The junction had 6 bases not matched to a gene; V was cut back by 5 bases and J by 0 bases. This CDR3 spans 15 amino acids. The CDR3 nucleotides read TGTGCCAGCAGCCCACGACTAGCAGACCAAGAGACCCAGTACTTC. Residues: CASSPRLADQETQYF.

J is TRBJ2-1 and V is TRBV5-5, with 12 bases matching TRBD2. The V gene end was trimmed by 3 bases and the J gene end by 7 bases; junction bases not matched to a gene: 5. The CDR3 extends over 15 amino acids. Germline lookup yields CDR1 SGHKS and CDR2 YYEKEE (reference sequence). The CDR3 here is CASSSLAGGLNEQFF. CDR3 sequence (DNA): TGTGCCAGCAGCTCCCTAGCGGGGGGGCTTAATGAGCAGTTCTTC.

This chain uses TRBV12-5 with TRBJ2-1; D unclear. V shed 5 bases and J shed 6 bases, with 8 bases lying between them. Germline lookup yields CDR1 LGHNT and CDR2 FRNRAP. The CDR3 extends over 12 amino acids. The chain's CDR3 is CASGPGGNEQFF. The CDR3 DNA follows: TGTGCTAGTGGTCCGGGTGGCAATGAGCAGTTCTTC.

The J gene is TRBJ1-2, the V gene TRBV9, with unresolved D. This CDR3 is 14 amino acids long. Trimming shortened V by 0 bases and J by 7 bases, and 13 bases separated the two germline ends. Germline loops: CDR1 SGDLS, CDR2 YYNGEE. The CDR3 loop is CASSVVGEAAGYTF. CDR3 DNA sequence: TGTGCCAGCAGCGTAGTCGGGGAAGCGGCTGGCTACACCTTC.

The chain recombines TRBV5-1 with TRBJ2-7; 7 bases agree with TRBD1. Germline V gene data show CDR1 as SGHRS and CDR2 as YFSETQ. The CDR3 has 15 amino acids. Trimming removed 0 bases from V and 2 bases from J; junction bases left unmatched: 5. Here the CDR3 reads CASSLGRTGAYEQYF. DNA of the CDR3: TGCGCCAGCAGCTTGGGGAGGACAGGTGCCTACGAGCAGTACTTC.

The V gene is TRBV21-1, the J gene TRBJ2-5; TRBD2 is the table's D call and was not checked against the DNA. TRBV21-1 is a listed pseudogene. CDR3 length: 15 amino acids. CDR3 protein: CASSNPDFGQETQYF. DNA for the CDR3: TGTGCCAGCAGCAACCCGGACTTTGGACAAGAGACCCAGTACTTC.

This clone was counted only a few times. This chain connects TRBV9 to TRBJ2-3; 9 bases are shared with TRBD2. Germline V gene sequence: CDR1 SGDLS, CDR2 YYNGEE. The V segment lost 0 bases and the J segment 6 bases; nucleotides outside the gene matches: 14. The CDR3 consists of 18 residues. Written as DNA, the CDR3 is TGTGCCAGCAGCGTAGAGCCTCAGACTAGCGGCCAACGGGATACGCAGTATTTT. Its protein is CASSVEPQTSGQRDTQYF.

This chain links TRBV6-4 with TRBJ2-1; 7 positions agree with TRBD2. This CDR3 contains 14 residues. CDR1 and CDR2 (germline): MRHNA, SNTAGT. V shed 2 bases, J shed 5 bases, and the junction held 3 bases outside the gene matches. CDR3 bases: TGTGCCAGCAGTGACGGCGGGAGCCACAATGAGCAGTTCTTC. It encodes CASSDGGSHNEQFF.